This T cell receptor beta chain originates from a study of cytomegalovirus exposure and HLA in healthy donors. J gave up 3 bases and V 0 bases, and 2 bases lay outside the gene matches. This CDR3 is 16 amino acids long. Looked up from germline, CDR1 is MRHNA and CDR2 is SNTAGT. The study, taken as a whole, reports: In an earlier analysis, productive rearrangement rates for most beta V segments clustered near 87% or 30%.

PCR employed 60 Vbeta and 13 Jbeta primers. TCRdb's table, derived via immunoSEQ multiplex PCR, lists solely in-frame clones and lacks some. The table has 150,000 to 200,000 clones, roughly 70% seen once. This clone came up a few times. No antigen is known for it. Sample: PBMCs. The chain recombines TRBV6-4 with TRBJ2-2; TRBD2 matches at 9 bases. The receptor's source is a young man in good health and CMV-seropositive. The CDR3 loop is CASSDSAGGDTGELFF. In DNA, the CDR3 is TGTGCCAGCAGTGACTCGGCGGGAGGGGACACCGGGGAGCTGTTTTTT.